This T cell receptor (beta chain) was identified in a study of shared clonotypes between healthy human individuals. Study background: The donor group consisted of a couple of women and three men, aged 18 to 49.

With 3 bases removed from V and 1 base from J, the gap between germline ends came to 10 bases. CDR1 WSHSY and CDR2 SAAADI come from the germline V gene. The CDR3 extends over 16 amino acids. Among the donors, all were Caucasian adults who lived in Nashville, Tennessee. Study-level findings and limits: The naive CD4 repertoires of a handful of donors were compared, and approximately 4.7% of clonotypes were shared. The diversity represented, both genetic and in exposure history, was limited by few donors.

Here immunoSEQ multiplex PCR was the method, and the copy in TCRdb shows in-frame clones only, minus some. The sample records 95,000 to 120,000 clones, 68% being singletons. At least ten counts were recorded for this clone. As yet, its antigen is unknown. This sequence was found in a woman in her 30s in good health. The chain couples TRBV10-2 to TRBJ2-6; TRBD2 might be the D (6 bases). The sample taken for sequencing was memory CD8+ T cells sorted from blood. Subset described: CD45RO+ cells pooled with CCR7-negative TemRA cells. The CDR3 reads CASSDGGGSGANVLTF. CDR3 in DNA: TGCGCCAGCAGTGACGGGGGAGGTTCTGGGGCCAACGTCCTGACTTTC.